This is a list of T cell receptor beta chains from one sample in a study of cytomegalovirus exposure and HLA in healthy donors. Using immunoSEQ multiplex PCR, the repertoire was profiled, and TCRdb retains in-frame clones only, with some absent. The data hold under 150,000 clones, with 88% observed a single time. The material sequenced was PBMCs. Receptor source: a woman aged 18-29 years in good health and CMV-seropositive. The CDR3 runs from the conserved cysteine through the conserved F or W. Each record gives: CDR3 protein, CDR3 DNA, D gene, clone size, J gene, V gene. D genes are given only for firm matches. The listing skips clone size in some rows; elsewhere it reads once, few, many or a size class.

CASSRGRASNEQFF | TGTGCCAGCAGTCGCGGGAGGGCGAGCAATGAGCAGTTCTTC | TRBD2 | - | TRBJ2-1 | TRBV13
CASSLSSQGNSPLHF | TGTGCCAGCAGTTTATCTAGCCAGGGTAATTCACCCCTCCACTTT | - | - | TRBJ1-6 | TRBV27
CAWSSSSGSSYNEQFF | TGTGCCTGGAGTTCCTCTAGCGGGAGCTCCTACAATGAGCAGTTCTTC | TRBD2 | - | TRBJ2-1 | TRBV30
CASSPRGTGDGYTF | TGTGCCAGCAGCCCTAGAGGGACAGGGGATGGCTACACCTTC | TRBD1 | - | TRBJ1-2 | TRBV7-9
CASSSPTGIEQYF | TGTGCCAGCAGCTCTCCCACAGGGATCGAGCAGTACTTC | - | - | TRBJ2-7 | TRBV11-2
CASSQATSRSGELFF | TGCGCCAGCAGCCAAGCGACTAGTCGGTCCGGGGAGCTGTTTTTT | - | - | TRBJ2-2 | TRBV4-3
CASSLGQGANTEAFF | TGTGCCAGCAGCTTAGGGCAGGGGGCGAACACTGAAGCTTTCTTT | TRBD1 | - | TRBJ1-1 | TRBV7-2
CASSEDRVLETQYF | TGTGCCAGCAGTGAAGACAGGGTGTTGGAGACCCAGTACTTC | - | - | TRBJ2-5 | TRBV6-1
CASSLTGTGTYEQYF | TGCGCCAGCAGCTTGACCGGGACAGGGACCTACGAGCAGTACTTC | TRBD1 | - | TRBJ2-7 | TRBV5-1
CASSLGGAFSTDTQYF | TGTGCCAGCAGTCTCGGGGGGGCCTTTAGCACAGATACGCAGTATTTT | TRBD2 | - | TRBJ2-3 | TRBV27
CAWSGATTYTF | TGTGCCTGGAGTGGGGCCACGACCTACACCTTC | - | - | TRBJ1-2 | TRBV30
CASSYSRGTDTQYF | TGTGCCAGCAGTTACTCAAGGGGGACAGATACGCAGTATTTT | - | - | TRBJ2-3 | TRBV6-5
CASRDRVDTGELFF | TGCGCCAGCAGGGACAGGGTGGACACCGGGGAGCTGTTTTTT | TRBD1 | - | TRBJ2-2 | TRBV5-1
CASSLRGSMNTEAFF | TGTGCCAGCAGCTTAAGGGGCTCGATGAACACTGAAGCTTTCTTT | - | - | TRBJ1-1 | TRBV7-9
CASSLETGGTEAFF | TGTGCCAGCAGCTTAGAAACAGGGGGCACTGAAGCTTTCTTT | TRBD1 | few | TRBJ1-1 | TRBV11-3
CASSLATGQETQYF | TGTGCCAGCAGCTTAGCGACGGGCCAAGAGACCCAGTACTTC | - | - | TRBJ2-5 | TRBV7-9
CASSLQGSSGANVLTF | TGTGCCAGCAGTTTACAGGGTAGCTCTGGGGCCAACGTCCTGACTTTC | - | - | TRBJ2-6 | TRBV28
CASGQYLAGANVLTF | TGTGCCAGCGGACAGTATCTGGCTGGGGCCAACGTCCTGACTTTC | - | - | TRBJ2-6 | TRBV5-4
CASRRDRGNQPQHF | TGCGCCAGCAGACGCGACAGGGGAAATCAGCCCCAGCATTTT | TRBD1 | - | TRBJ1-5 | TRBV10-2
CASSLGSVGSYGYTF | TGCGCCAGCAGCTTGGGGTCAGTGGGGAGCTATGGCTACACCTTC | - | - | TRBJ1-2 | TRBV5-1
CASSLKLAGVEQFF | TGTGCCAGCAGTCTAAAGCTAGCGGGGGTAGAGCAGTTCTTC | TRBD2 | - | TRBJ2-1 | TRBV27
CASSFRGQTSTGELFF | TGTGCCAGTAGTTTCCGTGGACAGACGTCCACCGGGGAGCTGTTTTTT | - | - | TRBJ2-2 | TRBV19
CASSAGQPNQPQHF | TGTGCCAGCAGTGCGGGACAGCCAAATCAGCCCCAGCATTTT | TRBD1 | few | TRBJ1-5 | TRBV2
CASSIEPGGNQPQHF | TGTGCCAGTAGTATAGAACCAGGGGGCAATCAGCCCCAGCATTTT | - | - | TRBJ1-5 | TRBV19
CASSYSAGSYYGYTF | TGTGCCAGCAGTTACTCAGCAGGCTCTTACTATGGCTACACCTTC | - | - | TRBJ1-2 | TRBV6-5
CATRWDTSNEKLFF | TGTGCCACCAGATGGGACACCTCTAATGAAAAACTGTTTTTT | - | - | TRBJ1-4 | TRBV2
CASRPRQGINQPQHF | TGTGCCAGTAGGCCTAGACAGGGGATCAATCAGCCCCAGCATTTT | TRBD1 | - | TRBJ1-5 | TRBV19
CASSHTLSGSSYNEQFF | TGTGCCAGCAGCCACACACTTAGCGGGAGCTCCTACAATGAGCAGTTCTTC | TRBD2 | - | TRBJ2-1 | TRBV4-2
CASSSTYYNEQFF | TGTGCCAGCAGCTCGACATATTACAATGAGCAGTTCTTC | - | - | TRBJ2-1 | TRBV7-3
CASSHSGGSRSTDTQYF | TGTGCCAGCAGCCATAGCGGGGGGAGTCGAAGCACAGATACGCAGTATTTT | TRBD2 | - | TRBJ2-3 | TRBV9
CAWSVGTGAIYGYTF | TGTGCCTGGAGTGTGGGGACAGGGGCTATATATGGCTACACCTTC | TRBD1 | - | TRBJ1-2 | TRBV30
CASSTLAANNEQFF | TGTGCCAGCAGTACGCTAGCGGCGAACAATGAGCAGTTCTTC | TRBD2 | - | TRBJ2-1 | TRBV6-1
CASSQTANTEAFF | TGTGCCAGCAGCCAGACAGCGAACACTGAAGCTTTCTTT | - | once | TRBJ1-1 | TRBV7-9
CASSTYWDRVSNQPQHF | TGTGCCAGCAGCACCTATTGGGACAGGGTGAGCAATCAGCCCCAGCATTTT | TRBD1 | - | TRBJ1-5 | TRBV11-3
CSASALYEQYF | TGCAGTGCTAGCGCGTTATACGAGCAGTACTTC | - | once | TRBJ2-7 | TRBV20-1
CASSQGTGKGNEQFF | TGTGCCAGCAGCCAAGGGACAGGCAAGGGCAATGAGCAGTTCTTC | TRBD1 | - | TRBJ2-1 | TRBV14
CASSGTREKLFF | TGTGCCAGCAGCGGGACACGAGAAAAACTGTTTTTT | - | once | TRBJ1-4 | TRBV6-1
CASSSQAGTGNYGYTF | TGTGCCAGCAGCTCCCAGGCCGGGACAGGGAACTATGGCTACACCTTC | TRBD1 | - | TRBJ1-2 | TRBV9
CASSLGRGGTDTQYF | TGTGCCAGCAGTCTCGGAAGAGGCGGGACAGATACGCAGTATTTT | - | - | TRBJ2-3 | TRBV2
CASSSIRDRSYEQYF | TGTGCCAGCAGCTCCATCCGGGACAGGTCTTACGAGCAGTACTTC | TRBD1 | - | TRBJ2-7 | TRBV5-6
CASSQGTGYNEQFF | TGCGCCAGCAGCCAGGGGACAGGGTATAATGAGCAGTTCTTC | TRBD1 | - | TRBJ2-1 | TRBV4-3
CASSLGDRVNYGYTF | TGTGCCAGCAGCTTGGGCGACAGGGTAAACTATGGCTACACCTTC | TRBD1 | - | TRBJ1-2 | TRBV5-8
CASSDVRGADYEQYF | TGTGCCAGCAGTGATGTTCGGGGGGCCGACTACGAGCAGTACTTC | - | - | TRBJ2-7 | TRBV6-1
CASSQGSSGQGPSYYGYTF | TGTGCCAGCAGCCAAGGATCTTCGGGACAGGGGCCCTCTTACTATGGCTACACCTTC | TRBD1 | - | TRBJ1-2 | TRBV4-2
CASSALSEAFF | TGTGCCAGCAGCGCGTTATCTGAAGCTTTCTTT | - | few | TRBJ1-1 | TRBV11-3
CSAILSETQYF | TGCAGTGCTATCCTCTCAGAGACCCAGTACTTC | - | - | TRBJ2-5 | TRBV20-1
CASSLAVGEDGYTF | TGTGCCAGCAGCTTAGCGGTCGGGGAGGACGGCTACACCTTC | - | once | TRBJ1-2 | TRBV7-6
CAWSGTGFYEQYF | TGTGCCTGGAGTGGGACAGGGTTCTACGAGCAGTACTTC | TRBD1 | - | TRBJ2-7 | TRBV30
CASTGRWGLYEQYF | TGTGCCAGCACCGGGCGGTGGGGACTTTACGAGCAGTACTTC | - | - | TRBJ2-7 | TRBV25-1